These 24 T cell receptor beta chains came from one sample sequenced in a study of cytomegalovirus exposure and HLA in healthy donors. 13 Jbeta primers and 60 Vbeta primers were used for the PCR. Generated by immunoSEQ multiplex PCR, the TCRdb table keeps only in-frame clones and is missing some. The sample lists over 150,000 clones; 65% to 90% were seen once. The material sequenced was PBMCs. The receptors shown here come from a human donor in good health.

The chain uses TRBV11-3 and TRBJ2-1, with 10 bases identical to TRBD2. The CDR3 is made up of 15 amino acids. V shed 5 bases, J shed 9 bases, and the junction held 10 bases outside the gene matches. Germline lookup yields CDR1 SGHNT and CDR2 YENEEA. CDR3 loop: CASSLRAGGPLEQFF. CDR3 sequence (DNA): TGTGCCAGCAGCCTCCGAGCGGGGGGGCCGCTTGAGCAGTTCTTC.

The chain joins TRBV19 to TRBJ2-2; TRBD1 agrees at 7 bases. The CDR3 has 16 amino acids. Germline lookup yields CDR1 LNHDA and CDR2 SQIVND (reference sequence). After removal of 6 bases from V and 0 bases from J, the junction contained 7 bases not matched to a gene. The CDR3 reads CASRLKGQPNTGELFF. CDR3 DNA: TGTGCCAGTAGGCTAAAGGGACAGCCGAACACCGGGGAGCTGTTTTTT.

The chain couples TRBV19 to TRBJ2-1, with 10 bases fitting TRBD2. Losses at the gene ends were 8 bases for V and 4 bases for J; bases not matched to a gene: 5. Germline values: CDR1 LNHDA, CDR2 SQIVND (reference sequence). CDR3 length: 14 amino acids. CDR3 sequence reads: CASSAGGNYNEQFF. The CDR3 region has the DNA TGTGCCAGTTCAGCGGGGGGGAATTACAATGAGCAGTTCTTC.

This clone came up once. CDR3 nucleotides: TGTGCCAGCAGGGAAGGACAGGGGGAGGTTTTAGGCTACACCTTC. It encodes CASREGQGEVLGYTF. The chain couples TRBV6-6 to TRBJ1-2; 10 bases are a match to TRBD1. Trimming cost V 6 bases and J 8 bases; bases outside gene matches: 12. The CDR3 spans 15 residues. From germline, CDR1 is MNHNY and CDR2 SVGAGI (reference sequence).

The chain uses TRBV29-1 and TRBJ2-5; TRBD2 matches 8 bases. CDR1 is SQVTM and CDR2 is ANQGSEA in the germline V gene. This CDR3 spans 17 amino acids. With V trimmed by 4 bases and J by 3 bases, 16 bases remained unmatched. Here the CDR3 reads CSVVEMITGGLKETQYF. The DNA of the CDR3 is TGCAGCGTTGTGGAGATGATCACGGGGGGGTTAAAAGAGACCCAGTACTTC. Together with reference TRBV29-1 and TRBJ2-5, the CDR3 gives the full variable domain: SAVISQKPSRDICQRGTSLTIQCQVDSQVTMMFWYRQQPGQSLTLIATANQGSEATYESGFVIDKFPISRPNLTFSTLTVSNMSPEDSSIYLCSVVEMITGGLKETQYFGPGTRLLVL.

This chain uses TRBV7-9 with TRBJ1-2; weak D call: TRBD1 (6 bases). The CDR3 length is 14 residues. The V gene's germline CDR1 is SEHNR and CDR2 FQNEAQ (reference sequence). V was pared by 1 base and J by 4 bases, with 10 bases between. CDR3 bases: TGTGCCAGCAGCTTAGACGGGGGGGCCTATGGCTACACCTTC. It translates to CASSLDGGAYGYTF.

The gene calls are TRBV6-4 and TRBJ1-6; 10 positions agree with TRBD1. Trimming removed 6 bases from V and 7 bases from J; junction bases left unmatched: 6. The CDR3 has 15 amino acids. Germline V CDR1 and CDR2: MRHNA, SNTAGT. CDR3 region: CASRGQGQTNSPLHF. The CDR3 nucleotides are TGTGCCAGCAGGGGACAGGGGCAAACAAATTCACCCCTCCACTTT.

Here the CDR3 reads CASTGTSFFETQYF. The CDR3 coding sequence is TGTGCCAGTACAGGGACTAGCTTTTTTGAGACCCAGTACTTC. The chain recombines TRBV7-2 with TRBJ2-5, with 9 bases that match TRBD2. This CDR3 is 14 amino acids long. The germline V gene has CDR1 SGHTA and CDR2 FQGNSA. V was pared by 9 bases and J by 5 bases, with 10 bases of the junction left unmatched.

The J gene is TRBJ1-6, the V gene TRBV9; no firm D call. Germline V lookup: CDR1 SGDLS, CDR2 YYNGEE. The ends were cut back, 0 bases at V and 7 bases at J, with 8 bases in the middle. The CDR3 consists of 14 residues. DNA for the CDR3: TGTGCCAGCAGCGTAGGTTCCGGGAATTCACCCCTCCACTTT. Its translation: CASSVGSGNSPLHF.

The rearrangement uses TRBV27 and TRBJ2-7; D is possibly TRBD1 (7 bases). V shed 6 bases and J shed 2 bases, with 23 bases lying between them. The CDR3 is 17 residues long. Per the germline V gene, CDR1 is MNHEY and CDR2 is SMNVEV (reference sequence). The CDR3 DNA sequence: TGTGCCAGCAGCCCACCGTTTATCGGCAGGGGGGCCTACGAGCAGTACTTC. Translating gives CASSPPFIGRGAYEQYF.

The chain combines TRBV6-1 with TRBJ2-2; 7 nucleotides agree with TRBD2. The CDR3 runs 14 residues. The trim removed 9 bases at V and 6 bases at J, leaving 10 bases unmatched. CDR1 is MNHNS, CDR2 SASEGT, per germline. The CDR3 DNA sequence: TGTGCCAGTGATGGGGGGGGTTACCCCGGGGAGCTGTTTTTT. Its translation: CASDGGGYPGELFF.

This clone was seen a single time. This sequence joins TRBV6-1 and TRBJ2-3; 11 nucleotides align to TRBD2. CDR3 length: 18 residues. With V trimmed by 2 bases and J by 0 bases, 7 bases remained unmatched. Germline V gives CDR1 MNHNS, CDR2 SASEGT. For the CDR3, the DNA is TGTGCCAGCAGTGAATTACTAGCGGGGGCCACTAGCACAGATACGCAGTATTTT. Translating it yields CASSELLAGATSTDTQYF.

This chain joins TRBV5-5 and TRBJ2-2; D ambiguous. The CDR3 contains 13 residues. Trimming removed 3 bases from V and 2 bases from J, with 5 bases in between. The germline V gene has CDR1 SGHKS and CDR2 YYEKEE (reference sequence). The CDR3 bases are TGTGCCAGCAGCTCAGGAAACACCGGGGAGCTGTTTTTT. Protein product: CASSSGNTGELFF. Variable domain in full (rest from reference TRBV5-5 and TRBJ2-2): DAGVTQSPTHLIKTRGQQVTLRCSPISGHKSVSWYQQVLGQGPQFIFQYYEKEERGRGNFPDRFSARQFPNYSSELNVNALLLGDSALYLCASSSGNTGELFFGEGSRLTVL.

The chain links TRBV5-1 to TRBJ1-6; D not certain. The CDR3 length is 16 residues. V lost 5 bases, J lost 0 bases, and 12 bases lay in between. CDR1 is SGHRS, CDR2 YFSETQ, per germline. The CDR3, as DNA: TGCGCCAGCAGGATGAACCCTAGCTCCTATAATTCACCCCTCCACTTT. Translating it yields CASRMNPSSYNSPLHF.

This clone appeared a single time. The genes are TRBV7-7 and TRBJ2-3; TRBD2 agrees at 8 bases. Germline assignment: CDR1 SSHAT and CDR2 FNYEAQ (reference sequence). CDR3 length equals 13 residues. The V and J ends lost 5 bases and 3 bases, in that order; junction bases with no gene match: 1. In DNA form, the CDR3 reads TGTGCCAGCAGCGCTAGCGGGACAGATACGCAGTATTTT. Its protein product is CASSASGTDTQYF.

The chain uses TRBV9 and TRBJ1-1; TRBD1 matches at 7 bases. V shed 2 bases and J 5 bases; nucleotides not matched to a gene: 6. Germline CDR1 SGDLS, CDR2 YYNGEE. This CDR3 comprises 14 residues. CDR3 sequence reads: CASSVAGGGTEAFF. The CDR3 DNA sequence: TGTGCCAGCAGCGTCGCAGGGGGTGGGACTGAAGCTTTCTTT.

The V call is TRBV5-6, the J call TRBJ2-3; the match to TRBD2 covers 11 bases. The germline V gene encodes CDR1 SGHDT and CDR2 YYEEEE. The CDR3 is made up of 16 amino acids. V shed 2 bases, J shed 3 bases, and the junction held 5 bases outside the gene matches. The CDR3: CASSFPLAGVTDTQYF. The CDR3, as DNA: TGTGCCAGCAGCTTCCCACTAGCGGGGGTGACAGATACGCAGTATTTT.

This chain connects TRBV9 to TRBJ1-1; 7 positions agree with TRBD1. V was pared by 7 bases and J by 0 bases, with 6 bases of the junction left unmatched. This CDR3 has 14 residues. Per the germline V gene, CDR1 is SGDLS and CDR2 is YYNGEE. CDR3 residues: CASDRVIMNTEAFF. The CDR3 DNA reads as TGTGCCAGCGACAGGGTCATCATGAACACTGAAGCTTTCTTT.

This sequence joins TRBV5-4 and TRBJ2-5, with a tentative D call TRBD1 (6 bases). Between the trimmed V and J ends, which lost 0 bases and 4 bases, there was a span of 16 bases. The germline CDR1 and CDR2 sequences are SGHNT and YYREEE (reference sequence). The CDR3 has 16 amino acids. The CDR3 loop reads CASSLAGAKGGETQYF. The CDR3 nucleotides read TGTGCCAGCAGCTTGGCCGGAGCCAAAGGGGGAGAGACCCAGTACTTC.

Details on this clone: The junction and the germline gene differ at one end; a read error may be behind it. The chain uses TRBV5-6 and TRBJ1-6; the match to TRBD1 covers 7 bases. The CDR3 consists of 13 residues. The germline CDR1 and CDR2 sequences are SGHDT and YYEEEE. The CDR3 DNA follows: TGTGCCAGCAGCTTGGAGCACGGGACAGTCAAGAACTTT. This codes for CASSLEHGTVKNF.

J is TRBJ2-7 and V is TRBV6-5; TRBD1 matches 7 bases. CDR1 and CDR2 (germline): MNHEY, SVGAGI. The J segment lost 2 bases and the V segment lost 4 bases, leaving 2 bases of the junction unmatched. The CDR3 is made up of 13 amino acids. This CDR3 reads CASSWDRAYEQYF. CDR3 bases: TGTGCCAGCAGTTGGGACAGAGCCTACGAGCAGTACTTC.

The chain joins TRBV4-2 to TRBJ1-2; D perhaps matches TRBD1 (6 bases). The V gene lost 0 bases and the J gene lost 3 bases, with 8 bases spanning the gap. This CDR3 is built from 14 residues. Germline CDR1 LGHNA, CDR2 YNFKEQ. The CDR3 DNA follows: TGTGCCAGCAGCCAAGACGCAGGGGACTATGGCTACACCTTC. Its protein is CASSQDAGDYGYTF.

The chain joins TRBV9 to TRBJ1-6; D ambiguous. CDR1 is SGDLS, CDR2 YYNGEE, per germline. The CDR3 has 17 residues. V lost 0 bases and J 6 bases, leaving 16 bases between the germline ends. The CDR3 spells CASSVEGGINVNSPLHF. The CDR3, as DNA: TGTGCCAGCAGCGTAGAAGGAGGGATCAACGTTAATTCACCCCTCCACTTT.

The V and J genes are TRBV7-9 and TRBJ2-7, with 7 positions matching TRBD1. Germline values: CDR1 SEHNR, CDR2 FQNEAQ (reference sequence). The CDR3 is 14 amino acids. With 5 bases clipped from V and 2 bases from J, the junction kept 6 bases outside the gene matches. DNA for the CDR3: TGTGCCAGCAGCCGACGCCAGGGGGCCTACGAGCAGTACTTC. Amino acid sequence: CASSRRQGAYEQYF.